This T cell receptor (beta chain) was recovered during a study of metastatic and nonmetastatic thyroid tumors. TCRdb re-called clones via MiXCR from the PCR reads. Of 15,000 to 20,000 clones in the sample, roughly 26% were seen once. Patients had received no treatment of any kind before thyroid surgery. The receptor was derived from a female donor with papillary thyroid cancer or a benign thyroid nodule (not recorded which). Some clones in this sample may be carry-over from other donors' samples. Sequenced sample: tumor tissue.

DNA of the CDR3: TGCAGTGCCATCCCGTCAGGGGGTTGGGGCTACACCTTC. It codes for CSAIPSGGWGYTF. V usage is TRBV20-1 and J usage is TRBJ1-2; 7 bases align to TRBD1. Germline values: CDR1 DFQATT, CDR2 SNEGSKA (reference sequence). This CDR3 region has 13 residues. Germline trimming cut 6 bases from V and 8 bases from J; bases unmatched to any gene: 12.